These 16 T cell receptor beta chains share one sample of origin, sequenced in a study of T cell responses to AZD1222 COVID-19 vaccine (dated by TCRdb to 2020 to 2023). In the paper's terms, the time point label means: baseline before first vaccination. Library method: the immunoSEQ multiplex PCR assay. This immuneACCESS table, as held by TCRdb, lists in-frame sequences with V and J called but not all clones. Of the missing ones, under half trace to an unresolved V gene in checked studies; the others have no known cause. The sample table records about 120,000 clones; about 90% of these occur just once. The ten largest clones add up to 6% to 8% of the sample. Material: peripheral blood, obtained on day 0 of AZD1222 vaccination. These receptors all stem from an adult in good health.

The chain recombines TRBV12-3 or TRBV12-4 with TRBJ2-7, with D perhaps assigned TRBD1 or TRBD2 (5 bases each). The CDR3 contains 13 residues. The V end was cut by 6 bases, the J end by 1 base, with 10 bases between. CDR3 nucleotides: TGTGCCAGCAGCAAGGGACCTTCCTACGAGCAGTACTTC. It translates to CASSKGPSYEQYF.

The V call is TRBV3-1 (or the pseudogene TRBV3-2), the J call TRBJ2-7, with 8 bases identical to TRBD1. With 3 bases clipped from V and 0 bases from J, the junction kept 4 bases outside the gene matches. The CDR3 extends over 15 amino acids. From germline, CDR1 is LGHDT and CDR2 YNNKEL (reference sequence). The CDR3 sequence is CASSHGDRSSYEQYF. CDR3 sequence (DNA): TGTGCCAGCAGCCACGGGGACAGGAGCTCCTACGAGCAGTACTTC.

The V gene is TRBV7-9, the J gene TRBJ2-2, with a possible D match to TRBD2 (5 bases). V was pared by 6 bases and J by 2 bases, with 7 bases between. The length of the CDR3 is 13 residues. Germline CDR1 reads SEHNR; CDR2 reads FQNEAQ (reference sequence). CDR3: CASRGDNTGELFF. CDR3 DNA: TGTGCCAGCAGGGGAGATAACACCGGGGAGCTGTTTTTT.

This chain connects TRBV5-4 to TRBJ1-3, with unresolved D. The CDR3 sequence is 14 residues long. From germline, CDR1 is SGHNT and CDR2 YYREEE (reference sequence). Trimming stripped 0 bases from V and 0 bases from J, with 4 bases between. In nucleotides, the CDR3 is TGTGCCAGCAGCTTGGACAGCTCTGGAAACACCATATATTTT. Its protein is CASSLDSSGNTIYF.

The rearrangement uses TRBV12-3 or TRBV12-4 and TRBJ1-2; D gene unclear. V lost 1 base, J lost 4 bases, and 7 bases lay in between. The CDR3 loop spans 13 amino acids. CDR3: CASSLVGSYGYTF. The CDR3 region has the DNA TGTGCCAGCAGTTTAGTAGGTTCCTATGGCTACACCTTC.

This chain uses TRBV19 with TRBJ1-1; D gene ambiguous. CDR1 is LNHDA, CDR2 SQIVND, per germline (reference sequence). Deletions cut 6 bases from V and 0 bases from J, with 8 bases between. This CDR3 has 13 amino acids. The CDR3 DNA reads as TGTGCCAGTAGGTCGAGTATGAACACTGAAGCTTTCTTT. Translating gives CASRSSMNTEAFF.

The genes are TRBV2 and TRBJ1-1, with D hard to call. Per the germline V gene, CDR1 is SNHLY and CDR2 is FYNNEI. The CDR3 extends over 11 amino acids. Trimming took off 6 bases at V and 6 bases at J, with 8 bases between the two ends. The CDR3 is CASRTRPEAFF. Written as DNA, the CDR3 is TGTGCCAGCAGGACCCGACCTGAAGCTTTCTTT.

The V call is TRBV7-9, the J call TRBJ1-6, with D tentatively TRBD1 (6 bases). CDR1 is SEHNR, CDR2 FQNEAQ, per germline (reference sequence). V shed 2 bases and J shed 8 bases, with 13 bases lying between them. The CDR3 totals 15 residues. The CDR3 spells CASSLLQGHHSPLHF. In DNA form, the CDR3 reads TGTGCCAGCAGCTTACTACAGGGCCACCATTCACCCCTCCACTTT. Based on the CDR3 plus reference TRBV7-9 and TRBJ1-6, the full variable domain is DTGVSQNPRHKITKRGQNVTFRCDPISEHNRLYWYRQTLGQGPEFLTYFQNEAQLEKSRLLSDRFSAERPKGSFSTLEIQRTEQGDSAMYLCASSLLQGHHSPLHFGNGTRLTVT.

This chain joins TRBV5-4 and TRBJ2-5; the match to TRBD2 covers 10 bases. CDR1 and CDR2 (germline): SGHNT, YYREEE (reference sequence). The CDR3 has 14 amino acids. The V segment lost 0 bases and the J segment 5 bases; nucleotides outside the gene matches: 1. CDR3 region: CASSLALAGETQYF. CDR3 DNA: TGTGCCAGCAGCTTGGCACTAGCGGGGGAGACCCAGTACTTC.

This clone was detected only a few times. The chain joins TRBV7-8 to TRBJ2-1, with D possibly matching TRBD2 (6 bases). Trimming took 5 bases from V and 4 from J, leaving 15 bases between them. This CDR3 is 15 amino acids long. Germline CDR1 is SGHVS and CDR2 is FQNEAQ. The CDR3, as DNA: TGTGCCAGCAGCCGAGAGACTAGGTTATACAATGAGCAGTTCTTC. Its protein product is CASSRETRLYNEQFF.

CDR3 sequence: CASSVKETYEQYF. CDR3 nucleotides: TGTGCCAGCAGCGTGAAGGAGACCTACGAGCAGTACTTC. The chain employs TRBV9 and TRBJ2-7; D remains unclear. The germline gives CDR1 SGDLS, CDR2 YYNGEE. The CDR3 sequence is 13 residues long. The ends were cut back, 2 bases at V and 2 bases at J, with 8 bases in the middle.

The V gene is TRBV15, the J gene TRBJ2-1; D might be TRBD2 (5 bases). Germline V gives CDR1 LNHNV, CDR2 YYDKDF (reference sequence). The CDR3 has 14 residues. V lost 10 bases and J lost 0, with 13 bases in between. CDR3 coding DNA: TGTGCCATAAGAGCGGATAGCTCCTACAATGAGCAGTTCTTC. It is translated as CAIRADSSYNEQFF.

The V and J genes are TRBV7-2 and TRBJ1-2; tentatively, D is TRBD1 (5 bases). V lost 6 bases to trimming and J lost 3 bases, with 23 bases between them. This CDR3 is 17 amino acids long. Germline CDR1 and CDR2: SGHTA and FQGNSA. The CDR3, as DNA: TGTGCCAGCAGTTATCCAAGAGAGAGAGACAGATACTATGGCTACACCTTC. Protein product: CASSYPRERDRYYGYTF.

The chain uses TRBV9 and TRBJ2-7, with 11 bases that match TRBD2. The germline gives CDR1 SGDLS, CDR2 YYNGEE. This CDR3 has 14 residues. V was pared by 0 bases and J by 6 bases, with 2 bases of the junction left unmatched. The CDR3 sequence is CASSVVGTSGEQYF. In DNA form, the CDR3 reads TGTGCCAGCAGCGTAGTCGGGACTAGCGGCGAGCAGTACTTC.

The chain recombines TRBV4-2 with TRBJ2-1, with D perhaps TRBD2 (6 bases). The germline gives CDR1 LGHNA, CDR2 YNFKEQ. The CDR3 sequence is 15 residues long. The germline V and J ends were trimmed by 1 base and 4 bases, with 11 bases remaining between them. The DNA of the CDR3 is TGTGCCAGCAGCCAAGTGGGAGGAAGTTACAATGAGCAGTTCTTC. Its translation: CASSQVGGSYNEQFF.

The sample holds one count of this clone. The rearrangement links TRBV5-8 to TRBJ2-2; tentatively, D is TRBD1 or TRBD2 (5 bases each). This CDR3 is built from 14 residues. Trimming cost V 3 bases and J 3 bases, with 9 bases left between them. The germline V gene encodes CDR1 SGHTS and CDR2 YDEGEE. The CDR3 reads CASSSEGYTGELFF. For the CDR3, the DNA is TGTGCCAGCAGCTCCGAGGGGTACACCGGGGAGCTGTTTTTT.